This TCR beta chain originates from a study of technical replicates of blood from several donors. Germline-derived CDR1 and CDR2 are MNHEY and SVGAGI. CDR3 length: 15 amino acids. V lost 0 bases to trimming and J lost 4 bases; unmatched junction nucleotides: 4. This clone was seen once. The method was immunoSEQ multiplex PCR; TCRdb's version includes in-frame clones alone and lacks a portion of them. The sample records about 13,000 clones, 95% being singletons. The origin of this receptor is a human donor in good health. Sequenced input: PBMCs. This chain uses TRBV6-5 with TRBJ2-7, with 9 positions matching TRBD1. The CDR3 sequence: CASSYSETGGYEQYF. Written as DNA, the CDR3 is TGTGCCAGCAGTTACTCCGAGACAGGGGGGTACGAGCAGTACTTC.